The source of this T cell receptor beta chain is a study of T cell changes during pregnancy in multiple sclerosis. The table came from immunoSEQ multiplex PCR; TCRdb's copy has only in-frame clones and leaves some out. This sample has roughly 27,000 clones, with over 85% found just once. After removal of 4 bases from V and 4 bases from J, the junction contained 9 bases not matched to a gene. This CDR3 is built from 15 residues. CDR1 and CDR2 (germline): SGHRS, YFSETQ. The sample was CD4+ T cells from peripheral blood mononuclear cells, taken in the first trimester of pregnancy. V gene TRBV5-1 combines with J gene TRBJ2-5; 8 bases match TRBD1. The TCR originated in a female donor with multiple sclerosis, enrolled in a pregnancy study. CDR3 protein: CASSPMGGQGETQYF. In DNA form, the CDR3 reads TGCGCCAGCAGCCCAATGGGTGGACAGGGAGAGACCCAGTACTTC.